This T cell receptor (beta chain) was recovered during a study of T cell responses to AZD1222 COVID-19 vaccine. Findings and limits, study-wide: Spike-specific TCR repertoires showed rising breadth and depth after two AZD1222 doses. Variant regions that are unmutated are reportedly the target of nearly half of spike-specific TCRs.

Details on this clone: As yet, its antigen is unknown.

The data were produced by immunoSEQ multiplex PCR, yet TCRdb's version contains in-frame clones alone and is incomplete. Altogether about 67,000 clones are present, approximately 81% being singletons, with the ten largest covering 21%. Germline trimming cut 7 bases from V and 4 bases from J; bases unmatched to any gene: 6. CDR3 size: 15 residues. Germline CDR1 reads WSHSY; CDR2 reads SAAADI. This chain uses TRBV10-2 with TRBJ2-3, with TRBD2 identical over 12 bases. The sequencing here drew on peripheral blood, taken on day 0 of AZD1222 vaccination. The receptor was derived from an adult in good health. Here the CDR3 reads CASKRLAGVPDTQYF. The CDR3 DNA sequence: TGCGCCAGCAAGAGACTAGCGGGAGTCCCAGATACGCAGTATTTT.